This T cell receptor beta chain was observed in a study of blood T cell repertoires in COVID-19. Study background: From the United States, Italy and Spain came samples of acute and convalescent COVID-19. Sources were T cells, B-cell-depleted T cells, or PBMCs; the material itself was cDNA or gDNA.

As originally analysed: Reference gene primers were amplified, and this amplification served to estimate nucleated cell counts. Profiled with immunoSEQ multiplex PCR; TCRdb holds only in-frame clones, not every one. That table gives V, J and clone size, and the DNA gave D and trimming. The sample consists of about 90,000 clones, 75% to 90% of them appearing once. CDR3 length: 17 residues. This clonotype was sampled from a man older than 75 with active or convalescent COVID-19. Material for sequencing was peripheral blood. The rearrangement joins TRBV7-5 to TRBJ2-3; the table calls TRBD2, which could not be checked here. TRBV7-5 is a listed pseudogene. CDR3: CARSLAGLALEGDTQYF. The CDR3 DNA reads as TGTGCCAGAAGCTTAGCCGGACTAGCTCTCGAAGGAGATACGCAGTATTTT.